One and the same sample provided the 17 T cell receptor beta chains below, sequenced in a study of post-analysis software for immune sequencing data. Presence of unique molecular identifiers characterized the TCR beta cDNA libraries. TCRdb reprocessed the PCR reads with MiXCR, giving one entry per CDR3 protein. The sample records 650,000 to 900,000 distinct CDR3 sequences, roughly 50% being singletons. Study outcomes and limitations: About five TRBV segments were more frequent in patients than controls; TRBV5-6, TRBV5-1 and TRBV20-1 belonged to this group.

These receptors lack a known antigen. Sequencing used blood. The source is a girl aged 5-17 years with multiple sclerosis.

The V and J genes are TRBV7-9 and TRBJ2-3, with D unclear. The CDR3 loop spans 14 amino acids. V was pared by 2 bases and J by 0 bases, with 6 bases between. Germline CDR1 reads SEHNR; CDR2 reads FQNEAQ (reference sequence). DNA of the CDR3: TGTGCCAGCAGCTTATCGTCTAGCACAGATACGCAGTATTTT. Residues: CASSLSSSTDTQYF.

This clonotype appeared a single time. V gene TRBV9 combines with J gene TRBJ2-1; no definite D call. From germline, CDR1 is SGDLS and CDR2 YYNGEE. The CDR3 has 15 residues. Trimming shortened V by 0 bases and J by 5 bases, and 12 bases separated the two germline ends. The CDR3 region is CASSVDAPAHNEQFF. The CDR3, as DNA: TGTGCCAGCAGCGTAGATGCCCCCGCCCACAATGAGCAGTTCTTC.

This clonotype was seen only once. The chain has TRBV5-1 and TRBJ2-4; 7 nucleotides agree with TRBD2. The end of the DNA aligns better with TRBJ2-7, so the J call may be wrong. The CDR3 sequence is 13 residues long. Germline V gives CDR1 SGHRS, CDR2 YFSETQ. The CDR3 sequence: CASSHQRDYEQYF. DNA for the CDR3: TGCGCCAGCAGCCACCAGCGGGACTACGAGCAGTACTTC.

This clonotype was seen a single time. The genes are TRBV20-1 and TRBJ2-7; D is perhaps TRBD2 (6 bases). Germline V CDR1 and CDR2: DFQATT, SNEGSKA (reference sequence). The CDR3 runs 16 residues. The V gene lost 8 bases and the J gene lost 0 bases, with 23 bases spanning the gap. The CDR3 nucleotides are TGCAGTCGTTATGGGGCTATAGCGGCTAGCTCCTACGAGCAGTACTTC. The encoded protein is CSRYGAIAASSYEQYF.

This rearrangement joins TRBV20-1 to TRBJ2-1; possibly TRBD2 for D (5 bases). There are 15 residues in the CDR3. The V end was cut by 2 bases, the J end by 9 bases, with 20 bases between. Germline V CDR1 and CDR2: DFQATT, SNEGSKA (reference sequence). The CDR3 sequence is CSARYGGYGDGEQFF. CDR3 nucleotide sequence: TGCAGTGCTAGATACGGCGGGTACGGAGATGGTGAGCAGTTCTTC.

This chain links TRBV27 with TRBJ2-3, with D uncertain. The V end was cut by 6 bases, the J end by 0 bases, with 7 bases between. CDR3 length: 13 residues. Per the germline V gene, CDR1 is MNHEY and CDR2 is SMNVEV (reference sequence). The CDR3 is CASRLTSTDTQYF. DNA for the CDR3: TGTGCCAGCAGGCTGACGAGCACAGATACGCAGTATTTT.

The chain combines TRBV6-6 with TRBJ2-5; D unclear. Germline V CDR1 and CDR2: MNHNY, SVGAGI (reference sequence). V was trimmed by 6 bases and J by 11 bases, leaving 19 bases between them. The CDR3 is 13 residues long. The CDR3 DNA follows: TGTGCCAGCAGCCCTCCTACTTACAATGAGCAGTACTTC. Amino acids: CASSPPTYNEQYF.

The genes are TRBV12-3 or TRBV12-4 and TRBJ2-7, with D uncertain. The J call is in doubt because the DNA end fits TRBJ2-5 better. The CDR3 runs 15 residues. CDR3 sequence: CASSPQTTIQETQYF. CDR3 nucleotides: TGTGCCAGCAGTCCCCAAACTACAATCCAAGAGACCCAGTACTTC.

There are a few counts of this clonotype. The chain has TRBV20-1 and TRBJ2-3; 10 bases align to TRBD2. The CDR3 spans 15 residues. V lost 5 bases and J lost 4; bases outside the gene matches: 9. The germline gives CDR1 DFQATT, CDR2 SNEGSKA (reference sequence). The chain's CDR3 is CSAQPTSGNADTQYF. Written as DNA, the CDR3 is TGCAGTGCTCAACCAACTAGCGGGAACGCAGATACGCAGTATTTT.

The rearrangement uses TRBV5-1 and TRBJ1-2; no clear D gene. The germline V gene has CDR1 SGHRS and CDR2 YFSETQ. The CDR3 consists of 15 residues. Between the trimmed V and J ends, which lost 1 base and 1 base, there was a span of 11 bases. Written as DNA, the CDR3 is TGCGCCAGCAGCTTGTCCCACGATGTTAACTATGGCTACACCTTC. It specifies CASSLSHDVNYGYTF.

The chain is built from TRBV24-1 and TRBJ2-1, with 10 bases identical to TRBD2. The CDR3 runs to 20 residues. V lost 1 base, J lost 9 bases, and 20 bases stayed unmatched. Per the germline V gene, CDR1 is KGHDR and CDR2 is SFDVKD. The CDR3 region has the DNA TGTGCCACCAGTGATTTTGGTCGGGCTAGCGGGAGCCAGTTGAGCGGTGAGCAGTTCTTC. Translated: CATSDFGRASGSQLSGEQFF.

V and J are TRBV15 and TRBJ1-1, with 7 nucleotides matching TRBD1. The CDR3 extends over 16 amino acids. CDR1 is LNHNV, CDR2 YYDKDF, per germline (reference sequence). The ends lost 1 base at V and 11 bases at J; junction bases unmatched: 16. The CDR3 here is CATSRVGGGPGNGAFF. The CDR3 coding sequence is TGTGCCACCAGCAGAGTAGGAGGGGGCCCAGGGAATGGGGCTTTCTTT.

The V gene is TRBV27, the J gene TRBJ2-1, with D perhaps given as TRBD1 or TRBD2 (5 bases each). CDR3 size: 15 residues. Trimming shortened V by 4 bases and J by 0 bases, and 10 bases separated the two germline ends. The V gene's germline CDR1 is MNHEY and CDR2 SMNVEV (reference sequence). The CDR3 here is CASSSGPSSYNEQFF. The CDR3, as DNA: TGTGCCAGCAGTTCGGGACCTAGCTCCTACAATGAGCAGTTCTTC.

The chain joins TRBV6-5 to TRBJ2-1; D is undetermined. The CDR3 runs 14 residues. Germline CDR1 reads MNHEY; CDR2 reads SVGAGI. Trimming cost V 2 bases and J 6 bases, with 11 bases left between them. CDR3 sequence (DNA): TGTGCCAGCAGTTACAACAGCTTCGGCAATGAGCAGTTCTTC. This codes for CASSYNSFGNEQFF.

The chain combines TRBV18 with TRBJ1-4, with unresolved D. With 6 bases removed from V and 12 bases from J, the gap between germline ends came to 17 bases. The CDR3 consists of 13 residues. Germline V CDR1 and CDR2: KGHSH, LQKENI. This CDR3 reads CASSPLDPGELFF. In nucleotides, the CDR3 is TGTGCCAGCTCGCCCTTGGACCCTGGGGAACTGTTTTTT.

V is TRBV9 and J is TRBJ1-2; D possibly corresponds to TRBD1 (5 bases). CDR1 is SGDLS and CDR2 is YYNGEE in the germline V gene. This CDR3 contains 16 residues. Trimming took 0 bases from V and 4 from J, leaving 16 bases between them. CDR3 sequence reads: CASSVALQGGSYGYTF. The CDR3 nucleotides are TGTGCCAGCAGCGTAGCTCTCCAGGGAGGCTCCTATGGCTACACCTTC.

The chain combines TRBV6-1 with TRBJ2-6; D is perhaps TRBD1 (6 bases). V lost 6 bases to trimming and J lost 0 bases, with 21 bases between them. The CDR3 runs 19 residues. The V gene's germline CDR1 is MNHNS and CDR2 SASEGT. For the CDR3, the DNA is TGTGCCAGCAGCAGGACAGTTGTGGGGGTTCCCTCTGGGGCCAACGTCCTGACTTTC. Amino acids: CASSRTVVGVPSGANVLTF.